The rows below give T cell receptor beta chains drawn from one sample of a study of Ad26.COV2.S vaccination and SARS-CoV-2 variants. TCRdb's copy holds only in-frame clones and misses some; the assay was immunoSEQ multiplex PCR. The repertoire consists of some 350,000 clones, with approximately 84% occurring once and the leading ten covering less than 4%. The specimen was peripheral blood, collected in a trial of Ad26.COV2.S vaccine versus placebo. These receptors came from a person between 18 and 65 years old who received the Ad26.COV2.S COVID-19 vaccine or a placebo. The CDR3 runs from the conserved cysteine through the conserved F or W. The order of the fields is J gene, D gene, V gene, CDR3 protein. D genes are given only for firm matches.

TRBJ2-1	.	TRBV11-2	CASSLEGGKGPNEQFF
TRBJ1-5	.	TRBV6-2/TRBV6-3	CASSYPAVQPQHF
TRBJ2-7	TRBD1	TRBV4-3	CASSQGFKQGAFGEQYF
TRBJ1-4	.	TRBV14	CASSLRLTTNEKLFF
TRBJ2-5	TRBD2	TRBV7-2	CASSLVGTSGAEETQYF
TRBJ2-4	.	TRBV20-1	CSASADALAKNIQYF
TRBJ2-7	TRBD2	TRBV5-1	CASSAFASTSGLDYEQYF
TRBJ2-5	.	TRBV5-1	CASSFAASSETQYF
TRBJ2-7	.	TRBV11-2	CASSLGGGTYYEQYF
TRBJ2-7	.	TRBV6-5	CASSPKYGEQYF
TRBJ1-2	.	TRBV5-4	CASSLGANYGYTF
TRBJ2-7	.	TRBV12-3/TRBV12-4	CASSLAVSYEQYF
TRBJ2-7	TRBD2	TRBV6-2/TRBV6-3	CASSYSGLAGGISTYEQYF
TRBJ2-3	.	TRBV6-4	CASMGRSERTDTQYF
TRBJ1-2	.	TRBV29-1	CSVRKGQNYGYTF
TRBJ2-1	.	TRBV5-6	CASSSLAVTRTDEQFF
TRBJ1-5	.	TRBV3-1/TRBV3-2	CASSLRDTQPQHF
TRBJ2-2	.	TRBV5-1	CASSLRAGTGELFF
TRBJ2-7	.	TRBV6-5	CATETGRGGYEQYF
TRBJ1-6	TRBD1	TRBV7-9	CASSTETGDNSPLHF
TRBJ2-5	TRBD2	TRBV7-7	CASSPSGRGEDTQYF
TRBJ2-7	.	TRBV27	CASSLSQFRGSYEQYF
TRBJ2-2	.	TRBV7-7	CASSLNQGNTGELFF
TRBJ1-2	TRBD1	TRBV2	CASSIGTASYGYTF
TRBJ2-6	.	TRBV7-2	CASSPHGVSPANVLTF
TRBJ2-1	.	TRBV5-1	CASSRTGTNSYNEQFF
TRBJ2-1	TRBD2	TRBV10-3	CAISDGSGINEQFF
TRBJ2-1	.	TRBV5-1	CASSLTDNEQFF
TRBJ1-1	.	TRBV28	CASSPPLGVAEAFF
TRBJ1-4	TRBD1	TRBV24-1	CATSEGQGDNEKLFF
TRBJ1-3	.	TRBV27	CASSLTFSGNTIYF
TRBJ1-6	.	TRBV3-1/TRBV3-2	CASSRAETTAYNSPLHF
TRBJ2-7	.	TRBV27	CASSLYQSYEQYF
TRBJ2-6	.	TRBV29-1	CSVVQSSGANVLTF
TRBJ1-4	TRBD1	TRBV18	CASSRTGGGEKLFF
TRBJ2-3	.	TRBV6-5	CATRKRGMSADTQYF
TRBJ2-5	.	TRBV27	CASSLRRTQETQYF
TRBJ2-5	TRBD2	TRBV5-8	CASSWPSGAHGETQYF
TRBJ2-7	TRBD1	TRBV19	CASSKADRGTYEQYF
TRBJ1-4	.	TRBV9	CASSDGRSGNEKLFF
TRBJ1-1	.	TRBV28	CASSLWGARRTEAFF
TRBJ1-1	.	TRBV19	CASCDGVNTEAFF
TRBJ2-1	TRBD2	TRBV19	CASSIDGGANGEQFF
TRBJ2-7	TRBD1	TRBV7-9	CASSRGQNSYEQYF
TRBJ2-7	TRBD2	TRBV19	CASSKREGAFFHEQYF
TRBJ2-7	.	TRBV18	CASSPGQGHEQYF
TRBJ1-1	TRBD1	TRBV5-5	CASSRVRQGATEAFF
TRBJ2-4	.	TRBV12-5	CASGSLGLAKNIQYF
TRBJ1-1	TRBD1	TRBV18	CASSHDRANTEAFF
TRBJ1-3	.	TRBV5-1	CASSFDGNTIYF
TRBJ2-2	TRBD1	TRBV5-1	CASSRRGQGIGELFF
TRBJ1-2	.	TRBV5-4	CASSLERVFYGYTF
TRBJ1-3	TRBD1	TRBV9	CASSVEGTGDSGNTIYF
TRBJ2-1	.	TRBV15	CATSRTGSYNEQFF
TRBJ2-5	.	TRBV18	CASSPPGERETQYF
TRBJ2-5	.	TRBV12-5	CASGLTRIETQYF
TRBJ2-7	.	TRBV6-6	CASSRTRERGHYEQYF
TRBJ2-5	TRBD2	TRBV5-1	CASSSRGLAETQYF
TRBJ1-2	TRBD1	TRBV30	CAWRSGQGEYYGYTF
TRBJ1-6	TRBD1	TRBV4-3	CASSQASLKTGNSPLHF